This T cell receptor (beta chain) was documented in a study of CD8 T cells in ankylosing spondylitis. This clonotype has more than one count but fewer than ten. TCRdb reprocessed the 5' RACE reads via MiXCR and lists one record per CDR3 protein. Of roughly 180,000 distinct CDR3 sequences in the sample, approximately 9% were seen once. The CDR3 is 17 residues long. Germline loops: CDR1 MNHEY, CDR2 SVGEGT. V lost 2 bases and J 0 bases, leaving 16 bases between the germline ends. The receptor's source is a female donor with ankylosing spondylitis or in good health (not recorded which). The J gene is TRBJ2-5, the V gene TRBV6-2 or TRBV6-3, with a possible D match to TRBD1 (6 bases). The sequencing input was blood, either unsorted or a sorted T cell fraction (not recorded which). The CDR3 DNA reads TGTGCCAGCAGTTACGGATCCTTAACAGGGAACCAAGAGACCCAGTACTTC. Protein sequence: CASSYGSLTGNQETQYF.